These 13 T cell receptor beta chains were all obtained from the same sample, sequenced in a study of T-cell reconstitution after alpha-beta-depleted transplantation in children. Preparation of the TCRbeta library involved a method that used unique molecular identifiers. One entry per CDR3 protein results from TCRdb running MiXCR on the PCR reads. The sample lists over 400,000 distinct CDR3 sequences, about 45% occurring once. This specimen was PBMCs, taken before TCRalphabeta/CD19-depleted stem cell transplant. The receptor set was obtained from a girl aged 2 to 10 with aplastic anemia, due to receive a stem cell transplant.

In its sample, this clonotype was seen many times. The V call is TRBV29-1, the J call TRBJ2-7; 11 positions match TRBD2. The CDR3 runs 14 residues. Germline values: CDR1 SQVTM, CDR2 ANQGSEA. V dropped 5 bases and J dropped 0; count of bases not matched to a gene: 3. CDR3 loop: CSVQTSGSSYEQYF. The CDR3 region has the DNA TGCAGCGTTCAAACTAGCGGGAGCTCCTACGAGCAGTACTTC.

The genes are TRBV12-3 or TRBV12-4 and TRBJ2-3; 8 bases are a match to TRBD2. V trimming: 7 bases; J trimming: 2 bases; junction bases outside the gene matches: 5. CDR3 length: 14 amino acids. CDR3 sequence: CASTAGGSTDTQYF. The CDR3 DNA sequence: TGTGCCAGCACCGCGGGGGGCTCCACAGATACGCAGTATTTT.

The chain combines TRBV20-1 with TRBJ2-7; no clear D. The ends were cut back, 1 base at V and 1 base at J, with 11 bases in the middle. The CDR3 covers 14 residues. Germline V lookup: CDR1 DFQATT, CDR2 SNEGSKA (reference sequence). In DNA form, the CDR3 reads TGCAGTGCTAGAGTGCGAGGTCAATCCTACGAGCAGTACTTC. Its translation: CSARVRGQSYEQYF.

As concerns this clonotype: A much larger clone lies one base from this, so it may be a read error. The chain carries TRBV28 and TRBJ2-7; D remains ambiguous. This CDR3 has 12 residues. V was trimmed by 3 bases and J by 3 bases, leaving 6 bases between them. The germline CDR1 and CDR2 sequences are MDHEN and SYDVKM. CDR3 region: CASSFEVYEQYF. The DNA for the CDR3 is TGTGCCAGCAGTTTTGAGGTCTACGAGCAGTACTTC.

This chain links TRBV5-1 with TRBJ2-1; 7 nucleotides agree with TRBD2. Germline lookup yields CDR1 SGHRS and CDR2 YFSETQ. J was trimmed by 1 base and V by 0 bases; bases with no gene match: 7. This CDR3 has 17 residues. CDR3: CASSLAGSSGSYNEQFF. CDR3 coding DNA: TGCGCCAGCAGCTTGGCCGGGTCTAGCGGTTCCTACAATGAGCAGTTCTTC. The complete variable domain, with remaining parts taken from reference TRBV5-1 and TRBJ2-1, reads KAGVTQTPRYLIKTRGQQVTLSCSPISGHRSVSWYQQTPGQGLQFLFEYFSETQRNKGNFPGRFSGRQFSNSRSEMNVSTLELGDSALYLCASSLAGSSGSYNEQFFGPGTRLTVL.

This clonotype appeared a single time. The gene calls are TRBV28 and TRBJ2-2; 8 nucleotides match TRBD1. After removal of 6 bases from V and 7 bases from J, the junction contained 10 bases not matched to a gene. Germline V gives CDR1 MDHEN, CDR2 SYDVKM. The CDR3 contains 15 residues. CDR3 in amino acids: CASRPGDRRGGELFF. CDR3 coding DNA: TGTGCCAGCAGACCCGGGGACAGGCGGGGCGGGGAGCTGTTTTTT.

This clonotype turned up a few times. V is TRBV20-1 and J is TRBJ2-5; TRBD2 aligns across 7 bases. Germline loops: CDR1 DFQATT, CDR2 SNEGSKA (reference sequence). This CDR3 is built from 15 residues. J was trimmed by 6 bases and V by 2 bases; bases with no gene match: 12. CDR3 in DNA: TGCAGTGCTAGAAAACGAGCGGGATGGTTGAAGACCCAGTACTTC. Translated: CSARKRAGWLKTQYF.

The rearrangement links TRBV12-3 or TRBV12-4 to TRBJ2-5; maybe TRBD2 (5 bases). There are 15 residues in the CDR3. The germline V and J ends were trimmed by 6 bases and 5 bases, with 19 bases remaining between them. The CDR3 loop reads CASSSRTPGKETQYF. CDR3 DNA sequence: TGTGCCAGCAGCTCTCGTACACCGGGAAAGGAGACCCAGTACTTC.

This clonotype was picked up many times. CDR3 sequence: CSADASGANVLTF. CDR3 sequence (DNA): TGCAGTGCGGACGCTTCTGGGGCCAACGTCCTGACTTTC. The chain is built from TRBV20-1 and TRBJ2-6, with no clear D. The CDR3 extends over 13 amino acids. V was clipped by 6 bases and J by 1 base, with 7 bases between them. Per germline, CDR1 DFQATT and CDR2 SNEGSKA (reference sequence).

The V and J genes are TRBV27 and TRBJ2-7, with D perhaps TRBD1 or TRBD2 (5 bases each). The ends were cut back, 0 bases at V and 3 bases at J, with 12 bases in the middle. This CDR3 spans 15 amino acids. The germline V gene has CDR1 MNHEY and CDR2 SMNVEV (reference sequence). The CDR3 DNA reads as TGTGCCAGCAGTTTATCTTGGGGCAGCGGCTACGAGCAGTACTTC. It encodes CASSLSWGSGYEQYF.

The chain uses TRBV9 and TRBJ2-2; 13 nucleotides match TRBD2. Germline V gives CDR1 SGDLS, CDR2 YYNGEE. There are 19 residues in the CDR3. J gave up 3 bases and V 4 bases, and 12 bases lay outside the gene matches. The CDR3 is CASSRGRGLAGPHTGELFF. Written as DNA, the CDR3 is TGTGCCAGCAGCCGCGGCCGGGGACTAGCGGGACCGCACACCGGGGAGCTGTTTTTT.

V and J are TRBV6-1 and TRBJ1-5, with 8 bases fitting TRBD1. Germline-derived CDR1 and CDR2 are MNHNS and SASEGT. V lost 1 base and J lost 4; bases outside the gene matches: 3. The length of the CDR3 is 15 residues. Here the CDR3 DNA reads TGTGCCAGCAGTGAAGGACAGGGGCCTAATCAGCCCCAGCATTTT. Encoded protein: CASSEGQGPNQPQHF.

V usage is TRBV5-6 and J usage is TRBJ2-7; 7 bases are shared with TRBD1. The CDR3 has 14 residues. V was pared by 3 bases and J by 2 bases, with 5 bases of the junction left unmatched. Germline V lookup: CDR1 SGHDT, CDR2 YYEEEE. CDR3 amino acids: CASSSRGKTYEQYF. As DNA, the CDR3 is TGTGCCAGCAGCTCCAGGGGGAAGACCTACGAGCAGTACTTC.